The rows below give T cell receptor beta chains drawn from one sample of a study of control samples from healthy donors and cancer patients. Profiling relied on immunoSEQ multiplex PCR, and the TCRdb table lists in-frame clones only, not all of them. Altogether approximately 170,000 clones are present, 90% to 95% being singletons, with the ten largest covering roughly 1.5%. The sample taken for sequencing was blood. The receptor source for this set is a man aged 25-45 years in good health. Both conserved end residues are part of each CDR3. Fields, in order: CDR3 DNA, CDR3 protein, V gene, J gene, D gene, clone size. D genes are given only for firm matches. Only part of the rows carry a size: once, few, many, or a class if the clone is expanded.

CDR3nt: TGTGCCAGCAGTTACTCGGAGGGCTACTATGGCTACACCTTC
CDR3aa: CASSYSEGYYGYTF
v_gene: TRBV6-5
j_gene: TRBJ1-2
d_gene: .
abundance: .

CDR3nt: TGTGCCAGTACCTATAGTCCCCAAGGGGACGGAGGCTTTGGCTACACCTTC
CDR3aa: CASTYSPQGDGGFGYTF
v_gene: TRBV19
j_gene: TRBJ1-2
d_gene: .
abundance: .

CDR3nt: TGTGCCAGCAGCTTAGCGCCTGACTACAATGAGCAGTTCTTC
CDR3aa: CASSLAPDYNEQFF
v_gene: TRBV7-9
j_gene: TRBJ2-1
d_gene: .
abundance: .

CDR3nt: TGTGCCAGCAGCTTAACGGACGGTAGCTCTGGAAACACCATATATTTT
CDR3aa: CASSLTDGSSGNTIYF
v_gene: TRBV11-2
j_gene: TRBJ1-3
d_gene: .
abundance: .

CDR3nt: TGTGCCACCAGCAGGGGCATCGGGACTACACGCACAGATACGCAGTATTTT
CDR3aa: CATSRGIGTTRTDTQYF
v_gene: TRBV15
j_gene: TRBJ2-3
d_gene: TRBD2
abundance: .

CDR3nt: TGCGCCAGCAGCCAAGATGGCGGCGAAGACTCTGGAAACACCATATATTTT
CDR3aa: CASSQDGGEDSGNTIYF
v_gene: TRBV4-3
j_gene: TRBJ1-3
d_gene: .
abundance: .

CDR3nt: TGTGCCAGCAGCTTAGCGACAGGGTTGAACACTGAAGCTTTCTTT
CDR3aa: CASSLATGLNTEAFF
v_gene: TRBV11-2
j_gene: TRBJ1-1
d_gene: TRBD1
abundance: .

CDR3nt: TGTGCCATCAGGGACAGACTAGCGGGAGACAATGAGCAGTTCTTC
CDR3aa: CAIRDRLAGDNEQFF
v_gene: TRBV10-3
j_gene: TRBJ2-1
d_gene: TRBD2
abundance: .

CDR3nt: TGTGCCAGTATGGGCAGGGGCGGCACAACTAATGAAAAACTGTTTTTT
CDR3aa: CASMGRGGTTNEKLFF
v_gene: TRBV19
j_gene: TRBJ1-4
d_gene: .
abundance: once

CDR3nt: TGTGCCTGGAGTACTACGACCGGGGAGCTGTTTTTT
CDR3aa: CAWSTTTGELFF
v_gene: TRBV30
j_gene: TRBJ2-2
d_gene: .
abundance: .

CDR3nt: TGCGCCAGCAGCTTGGTTCCCGGGACCCCCTACGAGCAGTACTTC
CDR3aa: CASSLVPGTPYEQYF
v_gene: TRBV5-1
j_gene: TRBJ2-7
d_gene: .
abundance: once

CDR3nt: TGCGCCAGCAGCTTGGCTGGGACAGGGTCCTCTCTATCTGGAAACACCATATATTTT
CDR3aa: CASSLAGTGSSLSGNTIYF
v_gene: TRBV5-1
j_gene: TRBJ1-3
d_gene: TRBD1
abundance: .

CDR3nt: TGTGCCAGCAGCGTAGGGGTGTTACAGAGCTATGGCTACACCTTC
CDR3aa: CASSVGVLQSYGYTF
v_gene: TRBV9
j_gene: TRBJ1-2
d_gene: .
abundance: .

CDR3nt: TGCAGTGCTAGTAGCCCCGCGGGGGCAGAAAGGTGGTATGGCTACACCTTC
CDR3aa: CSASSPAGAERWYGYTF
v_gene: TRBV20-1
j_gene: TRBJ1-2
d_gene: .
abundance: .

CDR3nt: TGTGCCAGCAGTTTCGCCCGGGGAGGTGAAAAACTGTTTTTT
CDR3aa: CASSFARGGEKLFF
v_gene: TRBV27
j_gene: TRBJ1-4
d_gene: .
abundance: .

CDR3nt: TGTGCCAGCGAGGGACAGGTTAACACCGGGGAGCTGTTTTTT
CDR3aa: CASEGQVNTGELFF
v_gene: TRBV2
j_gene: TRBJ2-2
d_gene: TRBD1
abundance: .

CDR3nt: TGTGCCAGCAGCCCCAAACCATCGACAGGGGATAGCAATCAGCCCCAGCATTTT
CDR3aa: CASSPKPSTGDSNQPQHF
v_gene: TRBV11-2
j_gene: TRBJ1-5
d_gene: TRBD1
abundance: .

CDR3nt: TGTGCCAGCAGCTTTGGAGGGATTATGAACACTGAAGCTTTCTTT
CDR3aa: CASSFGGIMNTEAFF
v_gene: TRBV5-6
j_gene: TRBJ1-1
d_gene: .
abundance: .

CDR3nt: TGTGCCAGCAGTCCGAGGGGAGGCAGGGGGTATGGAGATACGCAGTATTTT
CDR3aa: CASSPRGGRGYGDTQYF
v_gene: TRBV6-6
j_gene: TRBJ2-3
d_gene: .
abundance: .

CDR3nt: TGTGCCAGCAGCCGGGGCCCCGCGGGAACGAACTACGAGCAGTACTTC
CDR3aa: CASSRGPAGTNYEQYF
v_gene: TRBV7-9
j_gene: TRBJ2-7
d_gene: .
abundance: .

CDR3nt: TGTGCCAGCAGCGGGGGTGGCACAGATACGCAGTATTTT
CDR3aa: CASSGGGTDTQYF
v_gene: TRBV9
j_gene: TRBJ2-3
d_gene: .
abundance: .

CDR3nt: TGTGCCAGCAGTTTGAACGCGGGTAGCGGGGGGCTAGAGACCCAGTACTTC
CDR3aa: CASSLNAGSGGLETQYF
v_gene: TRBV2
j_gene: TRBJ2-5
d_gene: TRBD2
abundance: .

CDR3nt: TGTGCCAGTGGGCCCCAGGGAACCCGATACGAGCAGTACTTC
CDR3aa: CASGPQGTRYEQYF
v_gene: TRBV19
j_gene: TRBJ2-7
d_gene: .
abundance: .

CDR3nt: TGTGCCAGCAGCTCCGCCGGGGGTCAGCCCCAGCATTTT
CDR3aa: CASSSAGGQPQHF
v_gene: TRBV12-3/TRBV12-4
j_gene: TRBJ1-5
d_gene: .
abundance: .

CDR3nt: TGTGCCAGCAGCCTAAGCTACAGTTCCTACGAGCAGTACTTC
CDR3aa: CASSLSYSSYEQYF
v_gene: TRBV7-9
j_gene: TRBJ2-7
d_gene: .
abundance: .

CDR3nt: TGCGCCAGCAGTCAATCGGGACAGGGTGGCTACACCTTC
CDR3aa: CASSQSGQGGYTF
v_gene: TRBV23-1
j_gene: TRBJ1-2
d_gene: TRBD1
abundance: .

CDR3nt: TGTGCCAGCAGCGTAGGACAGGGTCAGCTCACAGATACGCAGTATTTT
CDR3aa: CASSVGQGQLTDTQYF
v_gene: TRBV9
j_gene: TRBJ2-3
d_gene: TRBD1
abundance: .

CDR3nt: TGTGCCAGCAGCGTAAAGGGGGGAGGTAGGGATGAGCAGTTCTTC
CDR3aa: CASSVKGGGRDEQFF
v_gene: TRBV9
j_gene: TRBJ2-1
d_gene: .
abundance: .

CDR3nt: TGTGCCAGCAGCGCTGACATAGGGACAGTTCAAGAGACCCAGTACTTC
CDR3aa: CASSADIGTVQETQYF
v_gene: TRBV9
j_gene: TRBJ2-5
d_gene: TRBD1
abundance: .